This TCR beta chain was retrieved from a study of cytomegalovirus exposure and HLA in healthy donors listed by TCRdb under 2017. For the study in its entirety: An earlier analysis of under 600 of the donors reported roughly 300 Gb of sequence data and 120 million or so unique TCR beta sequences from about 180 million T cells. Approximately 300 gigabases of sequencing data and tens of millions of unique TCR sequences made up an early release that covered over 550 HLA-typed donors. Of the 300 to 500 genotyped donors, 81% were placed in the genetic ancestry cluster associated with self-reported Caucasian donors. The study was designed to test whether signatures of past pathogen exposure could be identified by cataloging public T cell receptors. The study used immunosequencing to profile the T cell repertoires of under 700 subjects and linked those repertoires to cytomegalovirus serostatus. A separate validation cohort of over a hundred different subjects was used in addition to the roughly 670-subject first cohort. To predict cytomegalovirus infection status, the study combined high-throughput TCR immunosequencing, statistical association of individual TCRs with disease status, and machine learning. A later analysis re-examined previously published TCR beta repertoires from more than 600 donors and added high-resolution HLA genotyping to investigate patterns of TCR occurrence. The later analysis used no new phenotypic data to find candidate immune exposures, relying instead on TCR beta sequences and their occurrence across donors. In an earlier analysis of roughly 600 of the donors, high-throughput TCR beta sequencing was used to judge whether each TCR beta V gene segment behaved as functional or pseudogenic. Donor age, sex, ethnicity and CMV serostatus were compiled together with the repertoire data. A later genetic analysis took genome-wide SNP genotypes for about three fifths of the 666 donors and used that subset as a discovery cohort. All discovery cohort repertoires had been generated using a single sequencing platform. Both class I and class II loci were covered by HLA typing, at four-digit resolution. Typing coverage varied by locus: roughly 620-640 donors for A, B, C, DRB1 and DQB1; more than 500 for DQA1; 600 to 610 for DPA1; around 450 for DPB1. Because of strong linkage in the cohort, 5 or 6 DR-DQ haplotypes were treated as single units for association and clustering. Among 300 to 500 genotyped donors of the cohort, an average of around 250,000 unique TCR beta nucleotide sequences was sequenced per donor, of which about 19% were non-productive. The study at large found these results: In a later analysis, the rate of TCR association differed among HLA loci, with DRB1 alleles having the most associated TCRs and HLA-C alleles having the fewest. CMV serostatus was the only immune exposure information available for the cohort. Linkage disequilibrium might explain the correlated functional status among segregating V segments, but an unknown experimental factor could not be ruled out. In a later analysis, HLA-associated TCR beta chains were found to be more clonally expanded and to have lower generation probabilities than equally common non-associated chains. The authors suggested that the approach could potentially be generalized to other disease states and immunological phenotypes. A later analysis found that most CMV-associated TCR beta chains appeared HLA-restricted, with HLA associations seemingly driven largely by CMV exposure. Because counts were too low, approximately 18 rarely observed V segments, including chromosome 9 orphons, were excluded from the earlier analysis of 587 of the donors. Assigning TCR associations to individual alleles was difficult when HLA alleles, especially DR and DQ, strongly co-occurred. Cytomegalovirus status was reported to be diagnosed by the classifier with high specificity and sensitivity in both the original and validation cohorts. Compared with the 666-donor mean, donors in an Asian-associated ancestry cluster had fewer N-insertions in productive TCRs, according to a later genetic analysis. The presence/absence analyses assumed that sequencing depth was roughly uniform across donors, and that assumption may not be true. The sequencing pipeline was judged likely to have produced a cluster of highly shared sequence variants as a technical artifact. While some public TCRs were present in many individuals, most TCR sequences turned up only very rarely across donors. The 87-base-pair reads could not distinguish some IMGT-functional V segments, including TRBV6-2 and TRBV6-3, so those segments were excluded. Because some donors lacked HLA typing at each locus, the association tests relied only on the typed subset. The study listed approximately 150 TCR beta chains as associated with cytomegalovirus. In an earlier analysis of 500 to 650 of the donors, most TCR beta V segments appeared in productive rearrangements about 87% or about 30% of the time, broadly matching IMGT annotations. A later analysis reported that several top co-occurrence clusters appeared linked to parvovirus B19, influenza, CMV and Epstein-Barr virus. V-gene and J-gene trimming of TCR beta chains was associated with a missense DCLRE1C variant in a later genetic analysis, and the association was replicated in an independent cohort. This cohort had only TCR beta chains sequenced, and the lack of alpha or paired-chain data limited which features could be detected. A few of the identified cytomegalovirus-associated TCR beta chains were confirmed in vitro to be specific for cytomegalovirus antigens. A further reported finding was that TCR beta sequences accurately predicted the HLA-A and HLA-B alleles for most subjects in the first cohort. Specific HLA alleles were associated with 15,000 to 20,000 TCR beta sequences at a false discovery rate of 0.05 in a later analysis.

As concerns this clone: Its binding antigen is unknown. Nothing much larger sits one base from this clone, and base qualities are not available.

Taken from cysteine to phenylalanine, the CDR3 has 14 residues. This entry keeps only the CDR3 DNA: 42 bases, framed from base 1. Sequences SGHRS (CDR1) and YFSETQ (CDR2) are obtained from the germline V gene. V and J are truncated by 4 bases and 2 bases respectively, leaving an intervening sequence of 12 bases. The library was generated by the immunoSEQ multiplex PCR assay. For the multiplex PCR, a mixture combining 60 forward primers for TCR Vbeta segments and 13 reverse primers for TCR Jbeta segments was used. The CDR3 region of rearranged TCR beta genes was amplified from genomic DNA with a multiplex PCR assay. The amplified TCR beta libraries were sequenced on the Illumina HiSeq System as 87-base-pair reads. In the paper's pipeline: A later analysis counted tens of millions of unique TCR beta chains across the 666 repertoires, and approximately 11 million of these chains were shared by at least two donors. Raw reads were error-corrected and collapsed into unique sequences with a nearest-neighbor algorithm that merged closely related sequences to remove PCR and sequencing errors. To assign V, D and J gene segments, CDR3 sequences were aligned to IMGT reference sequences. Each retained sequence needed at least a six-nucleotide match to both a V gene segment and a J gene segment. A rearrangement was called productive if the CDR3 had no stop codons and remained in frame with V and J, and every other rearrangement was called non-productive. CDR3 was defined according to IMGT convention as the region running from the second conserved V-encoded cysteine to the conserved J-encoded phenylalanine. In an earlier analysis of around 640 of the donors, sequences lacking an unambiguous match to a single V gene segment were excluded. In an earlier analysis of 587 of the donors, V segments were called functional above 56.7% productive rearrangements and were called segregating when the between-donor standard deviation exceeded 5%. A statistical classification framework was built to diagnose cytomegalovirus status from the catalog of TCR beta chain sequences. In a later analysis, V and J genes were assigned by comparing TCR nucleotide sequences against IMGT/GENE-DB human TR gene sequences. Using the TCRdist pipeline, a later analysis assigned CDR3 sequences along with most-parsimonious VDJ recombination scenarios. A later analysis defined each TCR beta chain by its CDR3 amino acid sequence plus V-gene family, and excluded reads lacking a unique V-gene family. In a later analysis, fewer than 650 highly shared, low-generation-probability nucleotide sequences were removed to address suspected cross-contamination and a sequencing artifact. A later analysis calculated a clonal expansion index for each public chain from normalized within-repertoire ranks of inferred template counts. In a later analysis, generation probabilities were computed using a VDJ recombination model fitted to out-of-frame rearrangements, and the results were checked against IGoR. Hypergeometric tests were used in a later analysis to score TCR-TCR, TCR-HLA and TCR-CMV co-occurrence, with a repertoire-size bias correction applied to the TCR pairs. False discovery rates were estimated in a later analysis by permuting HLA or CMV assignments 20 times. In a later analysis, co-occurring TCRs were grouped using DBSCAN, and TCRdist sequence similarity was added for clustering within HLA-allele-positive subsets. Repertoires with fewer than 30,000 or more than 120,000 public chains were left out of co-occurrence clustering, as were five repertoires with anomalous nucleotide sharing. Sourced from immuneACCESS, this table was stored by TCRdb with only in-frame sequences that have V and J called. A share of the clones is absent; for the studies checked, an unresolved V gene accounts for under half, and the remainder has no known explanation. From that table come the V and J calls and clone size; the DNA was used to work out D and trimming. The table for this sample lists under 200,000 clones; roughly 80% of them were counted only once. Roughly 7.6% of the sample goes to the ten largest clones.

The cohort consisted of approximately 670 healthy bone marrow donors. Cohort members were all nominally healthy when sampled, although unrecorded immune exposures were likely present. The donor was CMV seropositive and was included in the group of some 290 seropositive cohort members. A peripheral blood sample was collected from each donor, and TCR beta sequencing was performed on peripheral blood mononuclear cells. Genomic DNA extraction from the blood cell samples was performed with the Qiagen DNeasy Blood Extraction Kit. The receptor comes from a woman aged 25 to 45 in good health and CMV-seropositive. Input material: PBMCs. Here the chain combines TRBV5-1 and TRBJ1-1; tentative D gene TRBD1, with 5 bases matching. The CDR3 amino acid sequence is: CASSPRGGNTEAFF. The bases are TGCGCCAGCAGCCCTCGGGGGGGTAACACTGAAGCTTTCTTT.